The 4 T cell receptor beta chains presented below share a single source sample, sequenced in a study of T cells expressing NK-cell markers (dated by TCRdb to 2019 to 2021). The library was obtained by 5' RACE. Sequencing was performed on an Illumina HiSeq 2000. TCRdb reprocessed the reads and assigns one entry to each CDR3 protein sequence, leaving out DNA. This sample's table contains about 450,000 distinct CDR3 sequences. Roughly 7.2% of the sample belongs to the ten largest clones. The sample consisted of blood T cells: a sorted CD56 or NKG2C T cell subset, CD4+ or CD8+ T cells, or bulk PBMC T cells (not recorded which). The receptors come from a woman aged 18 to 75 in good health.

This chain joins TRBV18 and TRBJ2-7; TCRdb's assignment of TRBD2 cannot be checked, as there is no DNA. Germline loops: CDR1 KGHSH, CDR2 LQKENI. CDR3 length equals 15 residues. CDR3 residues: CASSPPTSGSGEQYF.

V and J are TRBV29-1 and TRBJ2-5. Germline V gene lookup returns CDR1 SQVTM and CDR2 ANQGSEA. The CDR3 runs to 12 residues. CDR3 loop: CSVAGERETQYF.

The CDR3 is CASSQANIQYF. The chain is built from TRBV4-1 and TRBJ2-4. Germline V gene lookup returns CDR1 MGHRA and CDR2 YSYEKL. This CDR3 has 11 amino acids.

This chain joins TRBV30 and TRBJ2-7; TCRdb calls TRBD2, which cannot be checked without DNA. The V gene's germline CDR1 is GTSNPN and CDR2 SVGIG (reference sequence). This CDR3 region has 18 residues. CDR3 sequence reads: CAWSGIGTSGARYYEQYF.